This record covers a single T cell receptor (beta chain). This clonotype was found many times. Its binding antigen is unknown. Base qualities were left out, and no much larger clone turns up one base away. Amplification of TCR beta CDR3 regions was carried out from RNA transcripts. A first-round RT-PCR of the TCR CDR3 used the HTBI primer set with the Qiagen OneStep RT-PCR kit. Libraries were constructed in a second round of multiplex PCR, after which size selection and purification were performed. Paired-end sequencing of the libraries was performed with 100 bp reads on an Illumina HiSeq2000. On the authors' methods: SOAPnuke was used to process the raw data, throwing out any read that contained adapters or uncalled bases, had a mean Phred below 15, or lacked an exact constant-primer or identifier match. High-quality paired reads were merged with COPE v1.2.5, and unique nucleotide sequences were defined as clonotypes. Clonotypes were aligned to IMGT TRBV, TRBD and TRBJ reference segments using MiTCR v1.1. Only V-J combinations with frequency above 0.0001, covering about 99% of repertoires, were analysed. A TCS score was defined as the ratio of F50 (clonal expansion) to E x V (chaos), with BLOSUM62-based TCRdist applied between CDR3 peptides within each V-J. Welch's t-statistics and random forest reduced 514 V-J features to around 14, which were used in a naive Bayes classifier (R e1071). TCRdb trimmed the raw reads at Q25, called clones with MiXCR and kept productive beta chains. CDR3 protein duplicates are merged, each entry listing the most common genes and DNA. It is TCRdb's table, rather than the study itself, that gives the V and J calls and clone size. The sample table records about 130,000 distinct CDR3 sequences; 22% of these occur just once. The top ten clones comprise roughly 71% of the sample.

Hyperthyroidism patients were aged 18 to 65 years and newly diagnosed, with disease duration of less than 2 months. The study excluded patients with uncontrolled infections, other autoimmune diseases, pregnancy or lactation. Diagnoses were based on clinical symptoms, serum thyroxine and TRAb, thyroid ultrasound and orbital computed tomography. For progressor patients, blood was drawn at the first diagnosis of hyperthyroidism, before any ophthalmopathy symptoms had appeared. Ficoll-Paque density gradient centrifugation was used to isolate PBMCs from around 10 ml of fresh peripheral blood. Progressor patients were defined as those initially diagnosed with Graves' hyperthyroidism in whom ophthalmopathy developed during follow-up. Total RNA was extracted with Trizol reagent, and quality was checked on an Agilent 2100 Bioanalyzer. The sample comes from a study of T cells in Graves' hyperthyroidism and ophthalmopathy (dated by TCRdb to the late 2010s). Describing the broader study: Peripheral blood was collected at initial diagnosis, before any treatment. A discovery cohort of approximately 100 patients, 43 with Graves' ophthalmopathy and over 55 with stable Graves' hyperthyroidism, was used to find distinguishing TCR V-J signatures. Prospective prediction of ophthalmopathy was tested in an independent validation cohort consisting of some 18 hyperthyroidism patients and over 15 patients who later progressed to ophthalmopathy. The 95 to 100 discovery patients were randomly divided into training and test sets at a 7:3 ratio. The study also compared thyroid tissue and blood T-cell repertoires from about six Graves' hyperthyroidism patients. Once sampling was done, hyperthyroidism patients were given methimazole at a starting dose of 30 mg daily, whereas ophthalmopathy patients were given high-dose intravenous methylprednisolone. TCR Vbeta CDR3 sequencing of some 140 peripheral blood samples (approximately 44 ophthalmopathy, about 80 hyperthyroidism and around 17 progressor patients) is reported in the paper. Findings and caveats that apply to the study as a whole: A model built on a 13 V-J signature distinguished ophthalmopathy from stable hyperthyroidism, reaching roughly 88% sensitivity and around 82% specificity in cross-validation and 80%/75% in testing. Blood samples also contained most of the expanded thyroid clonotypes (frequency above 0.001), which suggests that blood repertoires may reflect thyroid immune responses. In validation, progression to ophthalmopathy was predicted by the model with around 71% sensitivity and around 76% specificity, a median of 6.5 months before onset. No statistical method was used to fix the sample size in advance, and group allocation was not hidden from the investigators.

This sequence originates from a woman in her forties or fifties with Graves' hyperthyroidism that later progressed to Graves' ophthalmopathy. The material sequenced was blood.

The nucleotide sequence is TGTGCCAGCTCACCGAGGCCCGTCGGAGAAAACTATGGCTACACCTTC. Its product reads: CASSPRPVGENYGYTF. The rearranged chain carries TRBV18 and TRBJ1-2; the D gene lacks a confident call. From the cysteine through the phenylalanine, the CDR3 covers 16 amino acids. Only CDR3 DNA is held: 48 bases, read in frame from base 1. The germline V gene sets CDR1 to KGHSH and CDR2 to LQKENI. V gives up 3 bases and J gives up 2 bases, and the segment between their germline ends measures 16 bases.